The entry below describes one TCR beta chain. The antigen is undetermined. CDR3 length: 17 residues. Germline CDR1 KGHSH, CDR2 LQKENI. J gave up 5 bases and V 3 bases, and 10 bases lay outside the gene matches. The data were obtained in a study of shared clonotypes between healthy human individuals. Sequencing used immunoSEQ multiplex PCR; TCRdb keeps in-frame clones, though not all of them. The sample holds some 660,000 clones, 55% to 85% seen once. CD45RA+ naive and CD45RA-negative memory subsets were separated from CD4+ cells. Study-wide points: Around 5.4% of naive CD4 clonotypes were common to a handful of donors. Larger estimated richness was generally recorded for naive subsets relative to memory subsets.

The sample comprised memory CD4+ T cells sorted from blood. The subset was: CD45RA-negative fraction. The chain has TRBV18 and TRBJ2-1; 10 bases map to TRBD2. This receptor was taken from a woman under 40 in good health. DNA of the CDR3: TGTGCCAGCTCACCCGAGGGGAAACTAGCGGGGAACAATGAGCAGTTCTTC. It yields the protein CASSPEGKLAGNNEQFF.